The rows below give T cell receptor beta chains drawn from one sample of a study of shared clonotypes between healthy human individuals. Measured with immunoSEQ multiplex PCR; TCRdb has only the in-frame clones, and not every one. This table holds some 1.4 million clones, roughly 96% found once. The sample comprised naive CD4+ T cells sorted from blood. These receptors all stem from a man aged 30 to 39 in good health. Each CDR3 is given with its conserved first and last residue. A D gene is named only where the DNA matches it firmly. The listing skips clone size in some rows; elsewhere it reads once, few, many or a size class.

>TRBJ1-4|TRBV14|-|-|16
CASSQELGHYNEKLFF
TGTGCCAGCAGCCAAGAACTAGGACACTATAATGAAAAACTGTTTTTT
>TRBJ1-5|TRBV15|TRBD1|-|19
CATSRDPPTGLLSNQPQHF
TGTGCCACCAGCAGAGACCCCCCGACAGGGCTTTTGAGCAATCAGCCCCAGCATTTT
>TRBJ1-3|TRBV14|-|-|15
CATSSLGTTGNTIYF
TGTGCCACCTCCAGCCTGGGAACGACTGGAAACACCATATATTTT
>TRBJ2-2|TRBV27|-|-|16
CASSFFQTATTGELFF
TGTGCCAGCAGTTTTTTTCAGACAGCGACCACCGGGGAGCTGTTTTTT
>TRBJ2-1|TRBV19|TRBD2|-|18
CASTPAGSGRASYNEQFF
TGTGCCAGTACCCCGGCGGGGAGCGGGAGGGCGTCTTACAATGAGCAGTTCTTC
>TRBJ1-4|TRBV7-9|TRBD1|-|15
CASSLSGQINEKLFF
TGTGCCAGCAGCCTCTCGGGACAGATTAATGAAAAACTGTTTTTT
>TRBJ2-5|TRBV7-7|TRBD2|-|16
CASSPGLAGPQETQYF
TGTGCTAGCAGCCCGGGACTAGCGGGACCTCAAGAGACCCAGTACTTC
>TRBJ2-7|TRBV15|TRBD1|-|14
CATRPGQVSYEQYF
TGTGCCACCAGACCGGGACAGGTATCCTACGAGCAGTACTTC
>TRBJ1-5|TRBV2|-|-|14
CASMRPGGNQPQHF
TGTGCCAGCATGAGGCCCGGGGGGAATCAGCCCCAGCATTTT
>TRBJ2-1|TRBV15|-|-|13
CATRPGLYNEQFF
TGTGCCACCAGGCCAGGGCTATACAATGAGCAGTTCTTC
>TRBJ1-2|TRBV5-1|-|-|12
CASSLETDGYTF
TGCGCCAGCAGCTTGGAAACAGATGGCTACACCTTC
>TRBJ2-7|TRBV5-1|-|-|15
CASSLLGTGTYEQYF
TGCGCCAGCAGCTTGTTAGGTACCGGTACCTACGAGCAGTACTTC
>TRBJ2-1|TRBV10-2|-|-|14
CASSPGLAYNEQFF
TGCGCCAGCAGTCCGGGACTGGCCTACAATGAGCAGTTCTTC
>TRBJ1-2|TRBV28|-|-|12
CASSEGGNGYTF
TGTGCCAGCAGTGAGGGGGGAAATGGCTACACCTTC
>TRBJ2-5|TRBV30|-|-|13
CAWSVPGAETQYF
TGTGCCTGGAGTGTACCAGGGGCAGAGACCCAGTACTTC
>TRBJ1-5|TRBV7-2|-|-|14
CASSPGPLKQPQHF
TGTGCCAGCAGCCCCGGGCCGCTGAAGCAGCCCCAGCATTTT
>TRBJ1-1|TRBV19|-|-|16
CASSTFVLQGNTEAFF
TGTGCCAGTAGTACTTTCGTCTTACAGGGGAACACTGAAGCTTTCTTT
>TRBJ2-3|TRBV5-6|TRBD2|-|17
CASSLALAGEGTDTQYF
TGTGCCAGCAGCTTGGCGTTAGCGGGAGAGGGTACAGATACGCAGTATTTT
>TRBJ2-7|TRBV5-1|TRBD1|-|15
CASSGRTGGTYEQYF
TGCGCCAGCAGCGGCCGGACAGGGGGCACCTACGAGCAGTACTTC
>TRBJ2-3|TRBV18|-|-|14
CASSPRVGTDTQYF
TGTGCCAGCTCACCCAGGGTGGGCACAGATACGCAGTATTTT
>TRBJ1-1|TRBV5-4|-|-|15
CASSLEEGRATEAFF
TGTGCCAGCAGCTTGGAAGAGGGCCGTGCCACTGAAGCTTTCTTT
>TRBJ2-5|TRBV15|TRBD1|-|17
CATSRDFSQGAQETQYF
TGTGCCACCAGCAGAGATTTTTCACAGGGGGCCCAAGAGACCCAGTACTTC
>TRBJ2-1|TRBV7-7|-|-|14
CASSPLGLYNEQFF
TGTGCCAGCAGCCCATTGGGCCTATACAATGAGCAGTTCTTC
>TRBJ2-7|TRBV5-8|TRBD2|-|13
CASSLSGGYEQYF
TGTGCCAGCAGCTTGTCGGGGGGCTACGAGCAGTACTTC
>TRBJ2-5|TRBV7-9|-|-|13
CASSPQVQETQYF
TGTGCCAGCAGTCCTCAGGTCCAAGAGACCCAGTACTTC
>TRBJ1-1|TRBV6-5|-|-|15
CASSYSSSDLSEAFF
TGTGCCAGCAGTTACTCGTCTTCGGATCTCAGTGAAGCTTTCTTT
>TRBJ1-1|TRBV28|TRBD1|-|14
CASRDRGKNTEAFF
TGTGCCAGCAGGGACAGGGGGAAGAACACTGAAGCTTTCTTT
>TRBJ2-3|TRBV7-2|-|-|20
CASSLAPSSPQAAQTWGQYF
TGTGCCAGCAGCTTAGCCCCCTCTTCACCGCAAGCAGCCCAAACGTGGGGGCAGTATTTT
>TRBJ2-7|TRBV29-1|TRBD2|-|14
CSAGRLAGENEQYF
TGCAGCGCTGGGAGACTAGCGGGAGAAAACGAGCAGTACTTC
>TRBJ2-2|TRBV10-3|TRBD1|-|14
CAIRTDRGSGELFF
TGTGCCATCAGAACAGACAGGGGGTCAGGGGAGCTGTTTTTT
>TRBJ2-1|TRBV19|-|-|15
CASNGGESLRNEQFF
TGTGCCAGTAATGGCGGAGAATCCCTGAGAAATGAGCAGTTCTTC
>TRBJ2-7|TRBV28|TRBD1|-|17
CASSSPFEGQRPGEQYF
TGTGCCAGCAGTTCCCCGTTTGAGGGACAGAGGCCGGGCGAGCAGTACTTC
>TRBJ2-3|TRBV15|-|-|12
CATSRVGDTQYF
TGTGCCACCAGCAGAGTCGGAGATACGCAGTATTTT
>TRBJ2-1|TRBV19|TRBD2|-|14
CASSPTSGSDEQFF
TGTGCCAGTAGTCCGACTAGCGGGAGTGATGAGCAGTTCTTC
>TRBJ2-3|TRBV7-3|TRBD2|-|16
CASSLGSGASTDTQYF
TGTGCCAGCAGCTTAGGTAGCGGGGCTAGCACAGATACGCAGTATTTT
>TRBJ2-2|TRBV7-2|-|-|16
CASSPRDPRSTGELFF
TGTGCCAGCAGCCCGCGGGACCCACGGTCAACCGGGGAGCTGTTTTTT
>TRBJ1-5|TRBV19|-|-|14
CASSRLGAGQPQHF
TGTGCCAGTAGCCGCCTGGGGGCAGGACAGCCCCAGCATTTT
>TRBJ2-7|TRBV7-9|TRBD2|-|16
CASSLGTSGRAYEQYF
TGTGCCAGCAGCTTAGGTACTAGCGGGAGGGCCTACGAGCAGTACTTC
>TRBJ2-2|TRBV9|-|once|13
CASSVEPLGELFF
TGTGCCAGCAGCGTAGAACCTTTGGGGGAGCTGTTTTTT
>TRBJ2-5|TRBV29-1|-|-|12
CSVGNLQETQYF
TGCAGCGTCGGAAATCTGCAAGAGACCCAGTACTTC
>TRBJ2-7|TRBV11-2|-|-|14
CASSLFAGTHEQYF
TGTGCCAGCAGCTTATTCGCAGGGACCCACGAGCAGTACTTC
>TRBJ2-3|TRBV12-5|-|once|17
CASGLVLGQTSTDTQYF
TGTGCTAGTGGTTTGGTACTGGGGCAAACTAGCACAGATACGCAGTATTTT
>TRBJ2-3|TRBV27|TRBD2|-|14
CASSSGTRSDTQYF
TGTGCCAGCAGTTCAGGGACTAGATCAGATACGCAGTATTTT
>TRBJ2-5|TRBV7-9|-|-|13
CASSLGAQETQYF
TGTGCCAGCAGCTTAGGGGCGCAGGAGACCCAGTACTTC
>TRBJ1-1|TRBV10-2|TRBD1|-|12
CAIRQGNTEAFF
TGCGCCATCCGACAGGGAAACACTGAAGCTTTCTTT
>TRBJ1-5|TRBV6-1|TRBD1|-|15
CASSEMGDRAQPQHF
TGTGCCAGCAGTGAAATGGGGGACAGGGCTCAGCCCCAGCATTTT
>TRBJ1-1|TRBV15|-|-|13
CATSLTGGLEAFF
TGTGCCACCAGCTTGACAGGAGGCCTTGAGGCTTTCTTT
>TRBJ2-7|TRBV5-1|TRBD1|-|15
CASSLEATGAYEQYF
TGCGCCAGCAGCTTGGAAGCGACAGGGGCCTACGAGCAGTACTTC